This T cell receptor (beta chain) was captured by sequencing in a study of blood T cells in healthy people across ages. General observations from the study: Comparison with aged donors showed that long-lived donors had more naive CD4+ cells and higher diversity.

Concerning this clonotype itself: Antigen specificity is unknown.

A sample-barcoded 5' primer and a J-beta primer mix were used in a second PCR of roughly 7 to 12 cycles. Every single cDNA molecule received a tag from a template-switch adaptor with 12 random nucleotides. Each sample yielded at least 3 million CDR3-containing paired-end reads. TCRdb re-called the 5' RACE reads with MiXCR, one entry per CDR3 protein. The data contain about 1.4 million distinct CDR3 sequences, roughly 60% of them seen just once; the ten biggest clones take up roughly 7%. The CDR3 runs to 14 residues. Deletions cut 6 bases from V and 6 bases from J, with 21 bases between. Germline V gives CDR1 DFQATT, CDR2 SNEGSKA (reference sequence).

Sequencing used blood. J is TRBJ2-7 and V is TRBV20-1, with D possibly being TRBD1 or TRBD2 (5 bases each). The receptor was isolated from a man aged 18 to 29 in good health. CDR3 nucleotide sequence: TGCAGTGCCGGGCGCGAGGGGCTAGCCCTCGAGCAGTACTTC. It specifies CSAGREGLALEQYF.